This T cell receptor (beta chain) is from a study of OX40 agonist ivuxolimab in advanced cancers. Describing the broader study: Ivuxolimab was an agonistic, fully human IgG2 monoclonal antibody directed against OX40 (CD134), a costimulatory receptor. Of the approximately 54 patients in dose escalation, some 20 had hepatocellular carcinoma, around 15 had melanoma, 9 had renal cell carcinoma and 9 had head and neck cancer. In the dose-escalation cohort, more than 75% of patients were male, and the mean age was around 60 years, with a range of roughly 20 to 79. The paper reports the monotherapy dose-escalation portion (N = 52 patients) of the phase I ivuxolimab trial. Three dose-escalation patients achieved partial responses, one with hepatocellular carcinoma and two with cutaneous melanoma. The purpose of peripheral TCRbeta sequencing was to test whether ivuxolimab changed TCR sequence diversity and led to clonal T-cell expansion. Intravenous ivuxolimab was administered to patients every 2 weeks at six dose levels: 0.01, 0.1, 0.3, 1.5, 3 and 10 mg/kg. Prior anti-PD-1, anti-PD-L1 or anti-CTLA-4 therapy was permitted, and checkpoint inhibitors had been received by about two fifths of dose-escalation patients. Broader findings and caveats from the paper: Clonal expansion of both CD4+ and CD8+ blood T cells was observed from baseline to week 6 at doses 0.1 to 3.0 mg/kg. On average, CD8+ T cells showed more expanded clones than CD4+ T cells after ivuxolimab. Partial responders in the 0.1-3.0 mg/kg groups had among the lowest normalized peripheral clonal expansion, especially among CD8+ T cells. Low levels of normalized T-cell clonal expansion were also seen in some patients who did not respond. The antigen specificity of the peripheral T cells that underwent clonal expansion was not determined.

The CDR3 numbers 16 residues from cysteine through phenylalanine. The entry retains the CDR3 DNA only, 48 bases that are in frame from base 1. CDR1 and CDR2, per the germline V gene (reference sequence), are MNHEY and SMNVEV. V is shortened by 3 bases, J by 0 bases, and the region joining them spans 15 bases. Genomic DNA was isolated from the sorted cells so that the TCRbeta CDR3 region could be sequenced. The immunoSEQ Assay was used to sequence the TCRbeta CDR3 regions. The source is immuneACCESS, and TCRdb retained only in-frame sequences with V and J called. Part of the clones is not carried over; for the studies checked, unresolved V genes explain less than half of this, and the remainder is unexplained. The sample includes 45,000 to 75,000 clones, with roughly 77% observed a single time. Jointly, the top ten make up roughly 1.2% of the sample. The trial excluded patients who had a history of autoimmune disease or were on systemic immunosuppression. In every dose cohort, peripheral blood was drawn for TCR sequencing at baseline, cycle 4 day 1, and cycle 7 day 1. Samples came from an open-label, multicenter, first-in-human phase I dose-escalation trial of ivuxolimab. The trial enrolled adults with locally advanced or metastatic head and neck squamous cell, hepatocellular, melanoma or renal cell carcinoma. Before TCR sequencing, CD4+ T cells and CD8+ T cells from peripheral blood were sorted into separate populations.

Concerning this clone itself: Its recognized antigen is unknown. Within one base of it there is no much larger clone, and no base qualities were kept.

This sequence originates from an adult with an advanced solid tumor such as melanoma, head and neck, liver or kidney cancer. The sample in question was CD4+ or CD8+ T cells sorted from blood, obtained in a trial of the OX40 agonist ivuxolimab. The chain links TRBV27 with TRBJ2-7; the D region possibly corresponds to TRBD1 (6 bases align). The CDR3 corresponds to CASSFLGASSSYEQYF. The nucleotides read TGTGCCAGCAGTTTTCTGGGGGCTTCGAGCTCCTACGAGCAGTACTTC.